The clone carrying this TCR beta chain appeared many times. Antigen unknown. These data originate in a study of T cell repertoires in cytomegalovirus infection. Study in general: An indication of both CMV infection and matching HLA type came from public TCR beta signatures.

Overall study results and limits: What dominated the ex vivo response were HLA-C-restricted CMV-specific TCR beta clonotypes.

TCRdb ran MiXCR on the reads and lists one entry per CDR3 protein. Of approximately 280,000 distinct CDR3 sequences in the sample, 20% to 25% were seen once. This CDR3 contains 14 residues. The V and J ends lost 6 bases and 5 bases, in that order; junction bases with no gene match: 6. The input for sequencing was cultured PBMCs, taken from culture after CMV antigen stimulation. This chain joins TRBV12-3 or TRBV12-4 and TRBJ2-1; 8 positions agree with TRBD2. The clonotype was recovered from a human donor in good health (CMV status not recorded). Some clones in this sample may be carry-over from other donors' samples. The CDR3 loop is CASSKREQNNEQFF. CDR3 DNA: TGTGCCAGCAGCAAGCGGGAGCAAAACAATGAGCAGTTCTTC.